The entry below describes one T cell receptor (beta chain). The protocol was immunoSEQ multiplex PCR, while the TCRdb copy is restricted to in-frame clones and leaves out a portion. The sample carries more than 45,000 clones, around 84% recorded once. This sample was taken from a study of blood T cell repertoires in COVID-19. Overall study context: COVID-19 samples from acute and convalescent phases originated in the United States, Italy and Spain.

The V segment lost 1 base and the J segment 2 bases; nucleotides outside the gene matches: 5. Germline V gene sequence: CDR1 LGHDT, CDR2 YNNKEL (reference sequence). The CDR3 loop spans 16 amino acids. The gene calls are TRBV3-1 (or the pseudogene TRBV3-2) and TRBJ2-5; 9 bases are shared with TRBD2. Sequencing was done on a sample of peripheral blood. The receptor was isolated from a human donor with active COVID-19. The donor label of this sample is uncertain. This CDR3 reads CASSQGLAVNQETQYF. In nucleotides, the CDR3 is TGTGCCAGCAGCCAAGGACTAGCGGTGAATCAAGAGACCCAGTACTTC.